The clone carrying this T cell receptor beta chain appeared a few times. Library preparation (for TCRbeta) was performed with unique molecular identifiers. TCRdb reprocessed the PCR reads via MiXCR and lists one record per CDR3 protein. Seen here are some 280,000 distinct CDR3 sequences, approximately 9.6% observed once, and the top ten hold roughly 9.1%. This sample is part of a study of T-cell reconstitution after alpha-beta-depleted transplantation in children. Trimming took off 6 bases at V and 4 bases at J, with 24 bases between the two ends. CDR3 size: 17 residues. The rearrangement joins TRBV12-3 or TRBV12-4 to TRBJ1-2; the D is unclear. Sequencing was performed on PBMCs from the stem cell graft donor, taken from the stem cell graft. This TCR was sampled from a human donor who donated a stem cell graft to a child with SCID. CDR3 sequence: CASSTEDGRLGTYGYTF. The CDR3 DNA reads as TGTGCCAGCAGCACGGAGGACGGTCGTCTGGGCACCTATGGCTACACCTTC.